The rows below give T cell receptor beta chains drawn from one sample of a study of cytomegalovirus exposure and HLA in healthy donors. TCRdb keeps only in-frame clones here, not all; method: immunoSEQ multiplex PCR. This table has roughly 100,000 clones, 79% appearing once. Sequencing was done on a sample of PBMCs. These receptors were obtained from a man between 45 and 60 years old in good health and CMV-seropositive. Each CDR3 is given with its conserved first and last residue. The D gene is left open where the match is weak. Rows give clone size only sometimes, using once, few, many, or a class for an expanded clone.

D | J | V | size | DNA | CDR3
- | TRBJ2-7 | TRBV30 | once | TGTGCCTGGAGTGTCACAGGGAACGAGCAGTACTTC | CAWSVTGNEQYF
- | TRBJ2-2 | TRBV28 | - | TGTGCCAGCAGCCGACAGATTTTGGTTGGTGGCGGGGAGCTGTTTTTT | CASSRQILVGGGELFF
TRBD1 | TRBJ2-2 | TRBV5-1 | - | TGCGCCAGCAGCCCAGGACAGGGAGGTAAAAGCGGGGAGCTGTTTTTT | CASSPGQGGKSGELFF
TRBD2 | TRBJ2-7 | TRBV5-4 | once | TGTGCCAGCAGCCATCCCGGACTAGCGGACTACGAGCAGTACTTC | CASSHPGLADYEQYF
TRBD2 | TRBJ2-7 | TRBV5-4 | - | TGTGCCAGCAGCCTTAGAAGCGGGAGGGACTACGAGCAGTACTTC | CASSLRSGRDYEQYF
TRBD1 | TRBJ1-2 | TRBV5-5 | - | TGTGCCAGCAGCTCTGACAGGGACTATGGCTACACCTTC | CASSSDRDYGYTF
TRBD2 | TRBJ2-3 | TRBV7-9 | - | TGTTCCAGCAGCTTAGGTGGCGGCGGGAGGGCGACAGATACGCAGTATTTT | CSSSLGGGGRATDTQYF
TRBD2 | TRBJ2-7 | TRBV28 | - | TGTGCCAGCAGTACATCTAGCGGGAGTAACCACGAGCAGTACTTC | CASSTSSGSNHEQYF
TRBD2 | TRBJ2-3 | TRBV15 | once | TGTGCCACCAGCAGAGGTAGCGGGAGGGCGGATACGCAGTATTTT | CATSRGSGRADTQYF
TRBD2 | TRBJ2-1 | TRBV28 | - | TGTGCCAGCACCCCTAGCGGGAGCTACAATGAGCAGTTCTTC | CASTPSGSYNEQFF
- | TRBJ1-4 | TRBV7-9 | - | TGTGCCAGCAGTCTTACAGGTTCAACTAATGAAAAACTGTTTTTT | CASSLTGSTNEKLFF
- | TRBJ2-1 | TRBV7-9 | few | TGTTCCAGCAGCGGAGGTGGTTACAATGAGCAGTTCTTC | CSSSGGGYNEQFF
TRBD2 | TRBJ2-5 | TRBV19 | - | TGTGCCAGTAGTCCCAGGACTAGCGGGAGCCGAGAGACCCAGTACTTC | CASSPRTSGSRETQYF
- | TRBJ2-7 | TRBV19 | once | TGTGCCAGTAGGTCTTCCGGGACTCATGGGTACGAGCAGTACTTC | CASRSSGTHGYEQYF
- | TRBJ2-5 | TRBV11-3 | - | TGTGCCAGCAGTTCAACAGGCGGCGGAGAGACCCAGTACTTC | CASSSTGGGETQYF
TRBD1 | TRBJ2-4 | TRBV19 | - | TGTGCCAGTAGTATCCCCGCCAGGGGGTTGGGGAACATTCAGTACTTC | CASSIPARGLGNIQYF
- | TRBJ1-4 | TRBV19 | - | TGTGCCACCACAACACAAGAGACTGGAGATGAAAAACTGTTTTTT | CATTTQETGDEKLFF
TRBD2 | TRBJ2-3 | TRBV11-2 | - | TGTGCCAGCAGCCGGGGGGGTACGCAGTATTTT | CASSRGGTQYF
- | TRBJ1-2 | TRBV29-1 | - | TGCAGCGTTGTGGCTGATAACTATGGCTACACCTTC | CSVVADNYGYTF
- | TRBJ2-7 | TRBV18 | - | TGTGCCAGCTCACCACCGGGACCAGCGGGCTCCGAGCAGTACTTC | CASSPPGPAGSEQYF
TRBD2 | TRBJ2-5 | TRBV7-9 | few | TGTGCCAGCAGCTTTCAAGCGGGGAACCAAGAGACCCAGTACTTC | CASSFQAGNQETQYF
- | TRBJ1-2 | TRBV30 | - | TGTGCCTGGAGTGTTCCGGGACAAGGACTCTATGGCTACACCTTC | CAWSVPGQGLYGYTF
- | TRBJ2-5 | TRBV5-4 | - | TGTGCCAGCAGCTTGGCGCGGCGAGAAGAGACCCAGTACTTC | CASSLARREETQYF
- | TRBJ2-7 | TRBV7-2 | few | TGTGCCAGCAGCTTAGCCCGTACCCTAGCATCCGAGCAGTACTTC | CASSLARTLASEQYF
- | TRBJ1-1 | TRBV9 | - | TGTGCCAGCAGCGTAGGTCCAGGTGGGGCCTTGAACACTGAAGCTTTCTTT | CASSVGPGGALNTEAFF
TRBD2 | TRBJ2-1 | TRBV28 | few | TGTGCCAGCAGCGGGCGGCTAGCGGGAGCCTACAATGAGCAGTTCTTC | CASSGRLAGAYNEQFF
TRBD2 | TRBJ2-3 | TRBV6-6 | - | TGTGCCAGCAGCCCACCGTTCCGGGAGGGCACAGATACGCAGTATTTT | CASSPPFREGTDTQYF
TRBD2 | TRBJ2-3 | TRBV7-9 | - | TGTGCCAGCAGCTTAAGCGGGACCACAGATACGCAGTATTTT | CASSLSGTTDTQYF
TRBD1 | TRBJ2-1 | TRBV27 | - | TGTGCCAGCAGCCCCGGGACAGGGACATACAATGAGCAGTTCTTC | CASSPGTGTYNEQFF